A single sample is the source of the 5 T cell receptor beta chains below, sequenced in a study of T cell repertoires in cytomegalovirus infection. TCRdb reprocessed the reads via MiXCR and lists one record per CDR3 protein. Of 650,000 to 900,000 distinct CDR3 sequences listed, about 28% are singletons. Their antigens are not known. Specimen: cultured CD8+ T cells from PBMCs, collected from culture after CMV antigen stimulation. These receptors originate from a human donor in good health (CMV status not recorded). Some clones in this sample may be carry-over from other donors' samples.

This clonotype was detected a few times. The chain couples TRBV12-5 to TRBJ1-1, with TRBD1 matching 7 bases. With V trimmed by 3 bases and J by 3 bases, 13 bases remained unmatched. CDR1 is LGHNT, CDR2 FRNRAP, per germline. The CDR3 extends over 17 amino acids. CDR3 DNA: TGTGCTAGTGGTTTTACAGGGGCGGGGTGGAGGGACACTGAAGCTTTCTTT. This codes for CASGFTGAGWRDTEAFF.

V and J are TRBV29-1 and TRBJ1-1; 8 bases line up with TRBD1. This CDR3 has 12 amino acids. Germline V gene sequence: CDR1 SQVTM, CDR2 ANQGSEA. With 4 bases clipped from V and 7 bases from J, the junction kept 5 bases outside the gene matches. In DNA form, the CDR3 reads TGCAGCGTTGCAGGGGGCGCGATTGAAGCTTTCTTT. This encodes CSVAGGAIEAFF.

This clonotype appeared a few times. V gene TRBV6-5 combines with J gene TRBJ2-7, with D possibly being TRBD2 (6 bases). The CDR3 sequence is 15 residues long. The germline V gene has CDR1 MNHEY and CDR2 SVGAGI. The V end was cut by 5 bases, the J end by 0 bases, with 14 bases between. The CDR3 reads CASSPNGGSSYEQYV. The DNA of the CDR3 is TGTGCCAGCAGTCCGAATGGGGGGAGCTCCTACGAGCAGTACGTC.

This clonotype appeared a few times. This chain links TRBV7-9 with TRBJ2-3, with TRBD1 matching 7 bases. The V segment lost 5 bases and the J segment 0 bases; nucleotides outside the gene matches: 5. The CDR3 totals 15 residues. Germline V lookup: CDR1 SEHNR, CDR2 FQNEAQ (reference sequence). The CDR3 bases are TGTGCCAGCAGCGGACAGGTCACTAGCACAGATACGCAGTATTTT. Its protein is CASSGQVTSTDTQYF.

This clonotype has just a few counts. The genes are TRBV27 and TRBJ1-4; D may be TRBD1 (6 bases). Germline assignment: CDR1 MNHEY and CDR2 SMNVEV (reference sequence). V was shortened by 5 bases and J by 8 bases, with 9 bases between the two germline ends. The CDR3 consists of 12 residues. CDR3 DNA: TGTGCCAGCAGTCGTGGGACAGAAAAACTGTTTTTT. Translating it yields CASSRGTEKLFF.